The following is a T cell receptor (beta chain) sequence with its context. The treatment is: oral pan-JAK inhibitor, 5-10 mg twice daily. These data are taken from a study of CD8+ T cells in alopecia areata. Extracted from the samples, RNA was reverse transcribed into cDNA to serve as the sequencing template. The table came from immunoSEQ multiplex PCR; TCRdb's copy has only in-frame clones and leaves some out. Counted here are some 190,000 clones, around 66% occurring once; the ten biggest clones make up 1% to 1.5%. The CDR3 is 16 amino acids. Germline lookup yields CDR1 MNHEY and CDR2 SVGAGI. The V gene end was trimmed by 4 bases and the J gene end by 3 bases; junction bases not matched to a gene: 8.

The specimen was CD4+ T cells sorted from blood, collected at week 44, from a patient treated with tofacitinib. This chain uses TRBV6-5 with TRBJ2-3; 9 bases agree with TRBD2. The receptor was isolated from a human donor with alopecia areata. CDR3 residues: CASSFGGGAQTDTQYF. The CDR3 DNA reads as TGTGCCAGCAGTTTCGGCGGGGGGGCGCAAACAGATACGCAGTATTTT.